This section outlines one T cell receptor beta chain sequence together with its context. Its cognate antigen is unknown. The record originates from a study of cytomegalovirus exposure and HLA in healthy donors. Overall study: In an early release, HLA-typed donors contributed 80 million to 95 million unique TCR sequences.

Broader study findings: The later analysis indicated that the majority of CMV-associated TCR beta chains appeared HLA-restricted. Trimming of TCR beta V- and J-genes showed a link, identified in a later analysis, to a missense DCLRE1C variant.

Both 60 Vbeta primers and 13 Jbeta primers went into the PCR. The assay was immunoSEQ multiplex PCR, and TCRdb's table has in-frame clones only and misses some. The data hold 190,000 or so clones, with around 83% observed a single time. The clonotype comes from a man between 45 and 60 years old in good health and CMV-seronegative. Material for sequencing was PBMCs.

The CDR3 DNA reads TGTGCCTGGAGTGTAGCGGGAGAGACCCAGTACTTC. This translates into CAWSVAGETQYF. This chain connects TRBV30 to TRBJ2-5; D is possibly TRBD2 (6 bases). The CDR3 is 12 amino acids. Looked up from germline, CDR1 is GTSNPN and CDR2 is SVGIG (reference sequence). V lost 0 bases and J 4 bases, leaving 6 bases between the germline ends.